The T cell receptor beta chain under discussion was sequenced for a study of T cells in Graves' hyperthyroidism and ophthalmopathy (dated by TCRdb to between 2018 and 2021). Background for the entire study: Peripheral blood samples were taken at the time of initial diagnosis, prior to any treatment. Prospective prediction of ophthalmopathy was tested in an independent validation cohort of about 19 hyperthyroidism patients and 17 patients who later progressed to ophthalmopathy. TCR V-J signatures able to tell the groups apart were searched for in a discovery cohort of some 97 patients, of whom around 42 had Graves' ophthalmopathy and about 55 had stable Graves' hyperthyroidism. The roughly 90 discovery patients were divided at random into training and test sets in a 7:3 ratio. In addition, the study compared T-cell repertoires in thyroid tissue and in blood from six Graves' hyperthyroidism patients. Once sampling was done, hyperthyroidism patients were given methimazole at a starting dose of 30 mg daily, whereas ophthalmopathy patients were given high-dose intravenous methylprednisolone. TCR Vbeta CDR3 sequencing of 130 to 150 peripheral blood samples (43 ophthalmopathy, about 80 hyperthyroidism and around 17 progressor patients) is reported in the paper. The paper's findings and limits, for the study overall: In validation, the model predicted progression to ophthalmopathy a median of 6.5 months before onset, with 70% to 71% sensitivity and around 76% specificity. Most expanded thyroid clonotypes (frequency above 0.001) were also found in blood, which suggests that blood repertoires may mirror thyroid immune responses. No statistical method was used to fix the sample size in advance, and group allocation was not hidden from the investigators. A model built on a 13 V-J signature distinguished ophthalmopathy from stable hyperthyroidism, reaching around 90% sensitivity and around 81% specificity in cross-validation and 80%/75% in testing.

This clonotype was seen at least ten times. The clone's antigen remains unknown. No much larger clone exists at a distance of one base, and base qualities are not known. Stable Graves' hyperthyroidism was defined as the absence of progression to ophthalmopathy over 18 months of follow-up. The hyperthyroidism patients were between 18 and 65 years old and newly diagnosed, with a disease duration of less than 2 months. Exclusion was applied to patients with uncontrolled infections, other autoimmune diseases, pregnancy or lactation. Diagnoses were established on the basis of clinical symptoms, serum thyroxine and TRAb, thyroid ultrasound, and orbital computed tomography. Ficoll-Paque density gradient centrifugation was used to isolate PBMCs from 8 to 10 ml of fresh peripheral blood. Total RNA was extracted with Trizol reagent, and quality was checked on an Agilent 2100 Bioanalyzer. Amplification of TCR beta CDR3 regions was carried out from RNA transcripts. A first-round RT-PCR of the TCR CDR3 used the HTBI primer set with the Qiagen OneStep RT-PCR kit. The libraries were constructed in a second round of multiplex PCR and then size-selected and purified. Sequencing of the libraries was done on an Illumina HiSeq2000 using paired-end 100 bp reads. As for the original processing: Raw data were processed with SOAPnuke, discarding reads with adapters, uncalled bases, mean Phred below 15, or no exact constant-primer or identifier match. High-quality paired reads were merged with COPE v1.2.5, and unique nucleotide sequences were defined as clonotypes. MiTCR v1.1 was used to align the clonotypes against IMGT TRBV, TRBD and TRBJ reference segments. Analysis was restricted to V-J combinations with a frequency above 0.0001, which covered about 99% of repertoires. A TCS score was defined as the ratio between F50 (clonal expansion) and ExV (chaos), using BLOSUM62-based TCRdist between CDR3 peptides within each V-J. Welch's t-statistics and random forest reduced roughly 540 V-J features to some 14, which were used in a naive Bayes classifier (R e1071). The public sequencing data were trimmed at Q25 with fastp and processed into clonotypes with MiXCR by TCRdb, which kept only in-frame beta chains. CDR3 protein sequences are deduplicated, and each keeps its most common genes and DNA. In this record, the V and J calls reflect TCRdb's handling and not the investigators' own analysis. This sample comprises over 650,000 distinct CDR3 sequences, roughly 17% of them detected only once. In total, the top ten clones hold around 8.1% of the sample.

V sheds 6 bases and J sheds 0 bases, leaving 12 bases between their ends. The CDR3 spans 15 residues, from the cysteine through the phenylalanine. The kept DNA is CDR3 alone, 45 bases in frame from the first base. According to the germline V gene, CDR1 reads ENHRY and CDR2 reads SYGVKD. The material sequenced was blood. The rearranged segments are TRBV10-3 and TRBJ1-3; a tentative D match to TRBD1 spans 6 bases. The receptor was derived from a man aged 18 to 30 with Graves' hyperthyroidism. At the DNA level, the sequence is TGTGCCATCAGGGGGACATTTCGCTCTGGAAACACCATATATTTT. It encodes CAIRGTFRSGNTIYF.